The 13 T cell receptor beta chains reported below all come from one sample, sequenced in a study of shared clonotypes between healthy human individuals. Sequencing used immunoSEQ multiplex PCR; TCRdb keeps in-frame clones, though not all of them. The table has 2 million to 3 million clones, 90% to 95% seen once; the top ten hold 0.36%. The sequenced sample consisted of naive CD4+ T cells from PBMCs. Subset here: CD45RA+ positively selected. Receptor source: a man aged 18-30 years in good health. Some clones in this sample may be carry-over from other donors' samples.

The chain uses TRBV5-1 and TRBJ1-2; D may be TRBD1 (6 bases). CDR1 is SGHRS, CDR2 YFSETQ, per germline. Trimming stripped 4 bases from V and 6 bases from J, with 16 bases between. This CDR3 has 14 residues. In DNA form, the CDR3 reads TGCGCCAGCAGCCCCATGGGTCAGGGGAATGGCTACACCTTC. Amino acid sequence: CASSPMGQGNGYTF.

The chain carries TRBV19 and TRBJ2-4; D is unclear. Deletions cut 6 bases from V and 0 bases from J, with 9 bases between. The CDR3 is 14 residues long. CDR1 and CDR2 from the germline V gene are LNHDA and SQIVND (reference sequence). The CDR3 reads CASSKGEAKNIQYF. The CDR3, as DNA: TGTGCCAGTAGCAAGGGCGAAGCCAAAAACATTCAGTACTTC.

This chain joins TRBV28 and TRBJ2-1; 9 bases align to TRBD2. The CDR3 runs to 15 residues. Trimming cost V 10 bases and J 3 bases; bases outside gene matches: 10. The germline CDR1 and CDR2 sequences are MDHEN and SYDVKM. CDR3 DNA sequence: TGTGCCACCTCAACCTATAGCGGGAGCTACAATGAGCAGTTCTTC. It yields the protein CATSTYSGSYNEQFF.

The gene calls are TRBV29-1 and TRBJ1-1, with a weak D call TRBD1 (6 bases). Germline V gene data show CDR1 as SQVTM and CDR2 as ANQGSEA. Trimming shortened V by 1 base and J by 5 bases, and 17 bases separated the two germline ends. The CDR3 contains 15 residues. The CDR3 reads CSVEVRGGAGTEAFF. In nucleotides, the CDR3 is TGCAGCGTTGAAGTTCGGGGGGGCGCGGGTACTGAAGCTTTCTTT.

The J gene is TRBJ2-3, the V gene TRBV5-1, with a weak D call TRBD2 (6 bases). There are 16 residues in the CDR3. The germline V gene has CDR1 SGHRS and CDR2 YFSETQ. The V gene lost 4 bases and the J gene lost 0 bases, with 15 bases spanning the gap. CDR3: CASSAGRSSSTDTQYF. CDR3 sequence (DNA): TGCGCCAGCAGCGCGGGACGTTCGTCTAGCACAGATACGCAGTATTTT.

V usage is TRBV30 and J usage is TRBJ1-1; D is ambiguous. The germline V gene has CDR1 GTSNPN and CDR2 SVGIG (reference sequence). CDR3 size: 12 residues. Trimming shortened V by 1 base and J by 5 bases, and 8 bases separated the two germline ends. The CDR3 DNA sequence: TGTGCCTGGAGTGCTCGCTTTACTGAAGCTTTCTTT. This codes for CAWSARFTEAFF.

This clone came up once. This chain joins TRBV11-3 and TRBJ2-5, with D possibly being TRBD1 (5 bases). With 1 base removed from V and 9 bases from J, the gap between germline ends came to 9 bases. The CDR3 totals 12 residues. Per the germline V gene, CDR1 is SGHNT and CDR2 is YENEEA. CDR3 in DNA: TGTGCCAGCAGCTTAGGGCAAGGGGCCCAGTACTTC. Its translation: CASSLGQGAQYF.

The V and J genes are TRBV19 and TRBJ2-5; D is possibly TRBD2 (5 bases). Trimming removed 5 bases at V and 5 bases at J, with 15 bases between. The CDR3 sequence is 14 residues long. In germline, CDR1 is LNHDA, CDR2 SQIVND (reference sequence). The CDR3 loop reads CASSSDSTRETQYF. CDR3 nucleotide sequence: TGTGCCAGTAGTTCGGACTCCACGAGGGAGACCCAGTACTTC.

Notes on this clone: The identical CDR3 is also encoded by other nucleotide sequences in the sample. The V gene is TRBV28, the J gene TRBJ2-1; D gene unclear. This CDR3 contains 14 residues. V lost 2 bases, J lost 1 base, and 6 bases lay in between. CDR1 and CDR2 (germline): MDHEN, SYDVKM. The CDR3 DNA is TGTGCCAGCAGTTTAAGGCAGTCCTACAATGAGCAGTTCTTC. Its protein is CASSLRQSYNEQFF.

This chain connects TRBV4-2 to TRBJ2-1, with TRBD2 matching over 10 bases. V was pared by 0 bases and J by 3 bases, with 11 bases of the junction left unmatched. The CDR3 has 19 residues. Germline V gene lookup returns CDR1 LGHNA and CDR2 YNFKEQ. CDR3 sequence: CASSQEMSIAGGNYNEQFF. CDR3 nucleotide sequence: TGTGCCAGCAGCCAAGAAATGTCTATAGCGGGAGGAAACTACAATGAGCAGTTCTTC.

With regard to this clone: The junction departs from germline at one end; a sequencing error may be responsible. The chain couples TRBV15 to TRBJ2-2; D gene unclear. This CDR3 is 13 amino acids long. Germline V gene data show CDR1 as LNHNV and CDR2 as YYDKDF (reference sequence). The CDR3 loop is CATSRDPQGELFF. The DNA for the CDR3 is TGTGCCACCAGTAGAGACCCGCAAGGGGAGCTGTTTTTT.

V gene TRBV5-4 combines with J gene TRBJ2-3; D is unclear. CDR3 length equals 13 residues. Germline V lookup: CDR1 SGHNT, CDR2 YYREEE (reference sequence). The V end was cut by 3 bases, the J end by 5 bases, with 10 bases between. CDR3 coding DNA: TGTGCCAGCAGCTCGTCCGACGTAGATACGCAGTATTTT. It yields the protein CASSSSDVDTQYF.

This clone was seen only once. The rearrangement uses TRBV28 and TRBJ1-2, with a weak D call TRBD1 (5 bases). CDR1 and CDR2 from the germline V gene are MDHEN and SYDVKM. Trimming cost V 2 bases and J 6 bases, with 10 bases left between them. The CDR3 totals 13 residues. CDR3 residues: CASSLGRVHGYTF. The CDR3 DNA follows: TGTGCCAGCAGTTTAGGCAGGGTCCATGGCTACACCTTC.